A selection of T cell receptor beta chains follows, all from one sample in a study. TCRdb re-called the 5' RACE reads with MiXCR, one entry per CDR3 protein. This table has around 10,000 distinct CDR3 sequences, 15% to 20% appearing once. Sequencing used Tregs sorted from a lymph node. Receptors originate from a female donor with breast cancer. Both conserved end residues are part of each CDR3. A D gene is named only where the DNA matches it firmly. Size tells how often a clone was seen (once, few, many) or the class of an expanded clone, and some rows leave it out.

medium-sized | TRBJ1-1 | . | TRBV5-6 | TGTGCCAGCAGCTTTGAGCCTAACACTGAAGCTTTCTTT | CASSFEPNTEAFF
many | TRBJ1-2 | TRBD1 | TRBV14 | TGTGCCAGCGCGTCAGGGGGCACCAACTATGGCTACACCTTC | CASASGGTNYGYTF
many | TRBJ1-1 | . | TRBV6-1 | TGTGCCAGCAGTGAACACGGGCCAGGGACTGAAGCTTTCTTT | CASSEHGPGTEAFF
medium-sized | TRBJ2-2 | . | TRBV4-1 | TGCGCCAGCAGCCAAGAGTCGGGAGCGAACACCGGGGAGCTGTTTTTT | CASSQESGANTGELFF
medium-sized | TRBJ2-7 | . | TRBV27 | TGTGCCAGCAGTTTATATAACGATGACGAGCAGTACTTC | CASSLYNDDEQYF
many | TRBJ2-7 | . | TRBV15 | TGTGCCACCAGCAGAGATGGGACATCGTCCTACGAGCAGTACTTC | CATSRDGTSSYEQYF
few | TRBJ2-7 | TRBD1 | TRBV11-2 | TGTGCCAGCAGCTTAGGCGGACAGGGGGCGTCCGAGCAGTACTTC | CASSLGGQGASEQYF
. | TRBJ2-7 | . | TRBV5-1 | TGCGCCAGCAGCTTGGCCGCAATCACCAACTCCTACGAGCAGTACTTC | CASSLAAITNSYEQYF
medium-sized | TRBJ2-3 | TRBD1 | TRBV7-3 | TGTGCCAGCAGCCTGACAGGGGCAGATACGCAGTATTTT | CASSLTGADTQYF
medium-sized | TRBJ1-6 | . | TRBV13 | TGTGCCAGCAGCGCCTCGTATAATTCACCCCTCCACTTT | CASSASYNSPLHF
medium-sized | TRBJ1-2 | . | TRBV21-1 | TGTGCCAGCAGCAAAGAAAACCCAGATGGCTACACCTTC | CASSKENPDGYTF
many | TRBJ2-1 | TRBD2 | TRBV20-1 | TGCAGTGCTAGACTCGCGGGAGCATCCTACAATGAGCAGTTCTTC | CSARLAGASYNEQFF
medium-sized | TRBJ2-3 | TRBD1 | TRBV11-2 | TGTGCCAATCTCAGGGGGGATACGCAGTATTTT | CANLRGDTQYF
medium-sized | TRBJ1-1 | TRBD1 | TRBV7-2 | TGTGCCAGCAGCTCAGATCCCGGGACAGGGGCTGAAGCTTTCTTT | CASSSDPGTGAEAFF
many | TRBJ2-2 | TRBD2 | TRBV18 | TGTGCCAGCCCTGGACTAGCGGGAGCCGGGGAGCTGTTTTTT | CASPGLAGAGELFF
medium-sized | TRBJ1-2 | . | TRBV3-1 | TGTGCCAGCAGCCACCTGAGTTGGTATGGCTACACCTTC | CASSHLSWYGYTF
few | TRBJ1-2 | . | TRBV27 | TGTGCCAGCGGTCAAAACGTTAACTATGGCTACACCTTC | CASGQNVNYGYTF
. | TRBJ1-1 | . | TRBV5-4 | TGTGCCAGCAGCTTAACAGGAGGGCCGAACACTGAAGCTTTCTTT | CASSLTGGPNTEAFF
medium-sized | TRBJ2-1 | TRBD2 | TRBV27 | TGTGCCAGCAGTCCACTAGCGGGGGAGCAGTTCTTC | CASSPLAGEQFF
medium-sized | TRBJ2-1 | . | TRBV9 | TGTGCCAGCAGCGTAGAGGCGGGCGACTCCTACAATGAGCAGTTCTTC | CASSVEAGDSYNEQFF
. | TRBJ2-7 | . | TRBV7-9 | TGTGCCAGCAGCCCTTCCCGGCGAGAGCAGTACTTC | CASSPSRREQYF
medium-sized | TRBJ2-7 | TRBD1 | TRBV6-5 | TGTGCCAGCAGTACCCGGGACAGGGGTTCCTACGAGCAGTACTTC | CASSTRDRGSYEQYF
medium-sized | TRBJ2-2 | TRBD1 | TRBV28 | TGTGCCAGCTCTAGACAGGGGAACACCGGGGAGCTGTTTTTT | CASSRQGNTGELFF
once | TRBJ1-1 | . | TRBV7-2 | TGTGCCAGCAGCTTAATACTAGGCGCTGAAGCTTTCTTT | CASSLILGAEAFF
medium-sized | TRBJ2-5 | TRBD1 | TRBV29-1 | TGCAGCGTTGGTGGGACAGGGCATGAGACCCAGTACTTC | CSVGGTGHETQYF
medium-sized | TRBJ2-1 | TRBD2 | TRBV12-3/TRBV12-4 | TGTGCCAGCAGTTTAAGCCTACTAGCGGCTTACAATGAGCAGTTCTTC | CASSLSLLAAYNEQFF